Listed below are T cell receptor beta chains from one sample, sequenced in a study of OX40 agonist ivuxolimab in advanced cancers. Using immunoSEQ multiplex PCR, the repertoire was profiled, and TCRdb retains in-frame clones only, with some absent. The sample contains about 40,000 clones, 70% to 85% of which appear only once. This specimen was CD4+ or CD8+ T cells sorted from blood, taken in a trial of the OX40 agonist ivuxolimab. These receptor sequences come from an adult with an advanced solid tumor such as melanoma, head and neck, liver or kidney cancer. CDR3s include the opening cysteine and the closing phenylalanine or tryptophan. A D gene is named only where the DNA matches it firmly. Clone size, where shown, is once, few, many, or a class for clones that have expanded.

clone size: .
V gene: TRBV7-2
D gene: .
J gene: TRBJ2-7
CDR3 DNA: TGTGCCAGCAGCTCGAAGGGGTTGCCCTACGAGCAGTACTTC
CDR3 protein: CASSSKGLPYEQYF

clone size: .
V gene: TRBV5-1
D gene: TRBD2
J gene: TRBJ2-2
CDR3 DNA: TGCGCCAGCAGCCCTAGCGGTACGAACACCGGGGAGCTGTTTTTT
CDR3 protein: CASSPSGTNTGELFF

clone size: .
V gene: TRBV4-3
D gene: .
J gene: TRBJ2-1
CDR3 DNA: TGCGCCAGCAGCCAAGATCGACAGTACAATGAGCAGTTCTTC
CDR3 protein: CASSQDRQYNEQFF

clone size: .
V gene: TRBV30
D gene: .
J gene: TRBJ2-1
CDR3 DNA: TGTGCCTGGAGTTTGGCCAATGAGCAGTTCTTC
CDR3 protein: CAWSLANEQFF

clone size: .
V gene: TRBV27
D gene: .
J gene: TRBJ2-4
CDR3 DNA: TGTGCCAGCAGTCCAGACCTCAGGGGCGCCAACATTCAGTACTTC
CDR3 protein: CASSPDLRGANIQYF

clone size: .
V gene: TRBV25-1
D gene: TRBD2
J gene: TRBJ2-1
CDR3 DNA: TGTGCCAGCAGCGGACTAGCGGGGTACAATGAGCAGTTCTTC
CDR3 protein: CASSGLAGYNEQFF

clone size: .
V gene: TRBV5-5
D gene: TRBD1
J gene: TRBJ1-4
CDR3 DNA: TGTGCCAGCAGCTTTACAGGGGACCAGGGTTATGAAAAACTGTTTTTT
CDR3 protein: CASSFTGDQGYEKLFF

clone size: .
V gene: TRBV4-2
D gene: TRBD1
J gene: TRBJ1-2
CDR3 DNA: TGTGCCAGCAGCCAAGACGGGGCCCGGGGATATCAGGGGGGGTATGGCTACACCTTC
CDR3 protein: CASSQDGARGYQGGYGYTF

clone size: .
V gene: TRBV7-9
D gene: .
J gene: TRBJ2-1
CDR3 DNA: TGTGCCAGCAGCCAAGCGACCGCAGGTGAGCAATTCTTC
CDR3 protein: CASSQATAGEQFF

clone size: .
V gene: TRBV21-1
D gene: .
J gene: TRBJ2-4
CDR3 DNA: TGTGCCAGCCCCCCAGAGAGAAACATTCAGTACTTC
CDR3 protein: CASPPERNIQYF

clone size: .
V gene: TRBV2
D gene: .
J gene: TRBJ2-7
CDR3 DNA: TGTGCCAGCAGTGAAGGCGAGGGGTACGAGCAGTACTTC
CDR3 protein: CASSEGEGYEQYF

clone size: few
V gene: TRBV6-5
D gene: .
J gene: TRBJ2-7
CDR3 DNA: TGTGCCAGCAGTTACGGGTCCTATGGGGAGCAGTACTTC
CDR3 protein: CASSYGSYGEQYF

clone size: .
V gene: TRBV9
D gene: TRBD2
J gene: TRBJ2-7
CDR3 DNA: TGTGCCAGCAGCCCCTACCGGGGGGGAGGCTACGAGCAGTACTTC
CDR3 protein: CASSPYRGGGYEQYF

clone size: .
V gene: TRBV6-5
D gene: TRBD2
J gene: TRBJ2-5
CDR3 DNA: TGTGCCAGCAGCTATGGGGACGGGGGGGAGACCCAGTACTTC
CDR3 protein: CASSYGDGGETQYF

clone size: few
V gene: TRBV7-2
D gene: .
J gene: TRBJ1-2
CDR3 DNA: TGTGCCAGCAGCTTAGTCCGGGGGGACTATGGCTACACCTTC
CDR3 protein: CASSLVRGDYGYTF

clone size: .
V gene: TRBV5-6
D gene: .
J gene: TRBJ1-2
CDR3 DNA: TGTGCCAGCAGCGAGGACGAGGGCTATGGCTACACCTTC
CDR3 protein: CASSEDEGYGYTF

clone size: once
V gene: TRBV9
D gene: .
J gene: TRBJ1-4
CDR3 DNA: TGTGCCAGCAGCCGGGACGGTGCAACTAATGAAAAACTGTTTTTT
CDR3 protein: CASSRDGATNEKLFF

clone size: .
V gene: TRBV10-3
D gene: .
J gene: TRBJ2-1
CDR3 DNA: TGTGCCATCAGGGGCGCGGGGACCTACAATGAGCAGTTCTTC
CDR3 protein: CAIRGAGTYNEQFF

clone size: .
V gene: TRBV18
D gene: .
J gene: TRBJ2-7
CDR3 DNA: TGTGCCAGCTCCCCGACTTGGGGAAGCTCCGGTTACTCCTACGAGCAGTACTTC
CDR3 protein: CASSPTWGSSGYSYEQYF

clone size: .
V gene: TRBV11-2
D gene: TRBD2
J gene: TRBJ2-1
CDR3 DNA: TGTGCCAGCAGCTTAACGGGGATAGCGGGAGTTCATGAGCAGTTCTTC
CDR3 protein: CASSLTGIAGVHEQFF

clone size: .
V gene: TRBV7-8
D gene: TRBD1
J gene: TRBJ1-4
CDR3 DNA: TGTGCCAGCAGCTTAGCAGGGGGCGGTGAAAAACTGTTTTTT
CDR3 protein: CASSLAGGGEKLFF

clone size: .
V gene: TRBV15
D gene: .
J gene: TRBJ2-7
CDR3 DNA: TGTGCCACCAGCAGGGGGGCCTCCTACGAGCAGTACTTC
CDR3 protein: CATSRGASYEQYF

clone size: .
V gene: TRBV9
D gene: TRBD2
J gene: TRBJ2-3
CDR3 DNA: TGTGCCAGCAGCGACACTCCGGGACTAGCGGGGCGCACAGATACGCAGTATTTT
CDR3 protein: CASSDTPGLAGRTDTQYF

clone size: .
V gene: TRBV11-1
D gene: .
J gene: TRBJ1-1
CDR3 DNA: TGTGCCAGCAGCTTATTTCCGAACACTGAAGCTTTCTTT
CDR3 protein: CASSLFPNTEAFF

clone size: .
V gene: TRBV7-3
D gene: .
J gene: TRBJ1-2
CDR3 DNA: TGTGCCAGCAGCCCCCGGCGGAGTGAAAGCTCCACCTTC
CDR3 protein: CASSPRRSESSTF

clone size: .
V gene: TRBV5-1
D gene: TRBD2
J gene: TRBJ2-7
CDR3 DNA: TGCGCCAGCACCTCTGGCGGGGGAGCTACCTACGAGCAGTACTTC
CDR3 protein: CASTSGGGATYEQYF

clone size: .
V gene: TRBV7-8
D gene: .
J gene: TRBJ1-2
CDR3 DNA: TGTGCCAGTTCGGCGGGAGTCGACGGAGGCTACACCTTC
CDR3 protein: CASSAGVDGGYTF

clone size: .
V gene: TRBV23-1
D gene: .
J gene: TRBJ1-3
CDR3 DNA: TGCGCCAGCAGTACGACAGCTCTCGAAGGAAACACCATATATTTT
CDR3 protein: CASSTTALEGNTIYF

clone size: .
V gene: TRBV5-1
D gene: .
J gene: TRBJ2-5
CDR3 DNA: TGCGCCAGCAGCTTGTACGGGGGCTGGGAGACCCAGTACTTC
CDR3 protein: CASSLYGGWETQYF

clone size: .
V gene: TRBV7-9
D gene: .
J gene: TRBJ1-2
CDR3 DNA: TGTGCCAGCAGCGATTCGTCGGAGGGGACGTCTGGCTACACCTTC
CDR3 protein: CASSDSSEGTSGYTF

clone size: .
V gene: TRBV27
D gene: TRBD1
J gene: TRBJ1-2
CDR3 DNA: TGTGCCAGCAGTTTATCGATCCGTCCGGGACAGGGCGGTGGCTACACCTTC
CDR3 protein: CASSLSIRPGQGGGYTF

clone size: .
V gene: TRBV30
D gene: TRBD2
J gene: TRBJ2-1
CDR3 DNA: TGTGCCTGGAGTGCCCGGACTAGCGGGAGTGGTGAGCAGTTCTTC
CDR3 protein: CAWSARTSGSGEQFF

clone size: .
V gene: TRBV15
D gene: .
J gene: TRBJ2-5
CDR3 DNA: TGTGCCACCAGCATTGGGGGGGGCCCCCAAGAGACCCAGTACTTC
CDR3 protein: CATSIGGGPQETQYF

clone size: .
V gene: TRBV11-1
D gene: .
J gene: TRBJ1-4
CDR3 DNA: TGTGCCAGCAGCCACAGGGACACTGGAGGAAAACTGTTTTTT
CDR3 protein: CASSHRDTGGKLFF

clone size: .
V gene: TRBV18
D gene: .
J gene: TRBJ2-3
CDR3 DNA: TGTGCCAGCTCACCGATAGCGGGCACAGATACGCAGTATTTT
CDR3 protein: CASSPIAGTDTQYF

clone size: .
V gene: TRBV28
D gene: .
J gene: TRBJ1-4
CDR3 DNA: TGTGCCAGCAACGAGGCCGGGGTGGGGTGGGCTAATGAAAAACTGTTTTTT
CDR3 protein: CASNEAGVGWANEKLFF

clone size: .
V gene: TRBV4-3
D gene: .
J gene: TRBJ1-3
CDR3 DNA: TGCGCCAGCAGCCAATCCCGGGCGACGAGGTCTGGAAACACCATATATTTT
CDR3 protein: CASSQSRATRSGNTIYF

clone size: .
V gene: TRBV6-1
D gene: .
J gene: TRBJ2-7
CDR3 DNA: TGTGCCAGCAGTGAAGGGGAGTACTACGAGCAGTACTTC
CDR3 protein: CASSEGEYYEQYF

clone size: .
V gene: TRBV27
D gene: TRBD1
J gene: TRBJ1-5
CDR3 DNA: TGTGCCAGCAGCCGCGGGACAGGCAATCAGCCCCAGCATTTT
CDR3 protein: CASSRGTGNQPQHF

clone size: .
V gene: TRBV15
D gene: .
J gene: TRBJ1-5
CDR3 DNA: TGTGCCTCAAGGGTGGGTGGGGGCAATCAGCCCCAGCATTTT
CDR3 protein: CASRVGGGNQPQHF

clone size: .
V gene: TRBV7-2
D gene: TRBD1
J gene: TRBJ2-7
CDR3 DNA: TGTGCCAGCAGCTTTCCGGGACAGGGGGTATACGAGCAGTACTTC
CDR3 protein: CASSFPGQGVYEQYF

clone size: .
V gene: TRBV14
D gene: .
J gene: TRBJ1-6
CDR3 DNA: TGTGCCAGCAGCCAAATTCTCGGCCAAAATAATTCACCCCTCCACTTT
CDR3 protein: CASSQILGQNNSPLHF

clone size: .
V gene: TRBV6-1
D gene: TRBD1
J gene: TRBJ2-7
CDR3 DNA: TGTGCCAGCAGTGACCCGGGACAGGGTAACGACGAGCAGTACTTC
CDR3 protein: CASSDPGQGNDEQYF

clone size: .
V gene: TRBV27
D gene: .
J gene: TRBJ2-3
CDR3 DNA: TGTGCCAGCAACCTCCTTGGCGGGTGGGATACGCAGTATTTT
CDR3 protein: CASNLLGGWDTQYF

clone size: .
V gene: TRBV19
D gene: .
J gene: TRBJ1-2
CDR3 DNA: TGTGCCAGCCTAGGGGGGGTCTATGGCTACACCTTC
CDR3 protein: CASLGGVYGYTF

clone size: .
V gene: TRBV7-8
D gene: .
J gene: TRBJ2-2
CDR3 DNA: TGTGCCAGCACCCCCAGCGGACAAGGCGGAACCGGGGAGCTGTTTTTT
CDR3 protein: CASTPSGQGGTGELFF

clone size: .
V gene: TRBV2
D gene: TRBD2
J gene: TRBJ2-7
CDR3 DNA: TGTGCCAGCAGTGGCGGGAGTTACGAGCAGTACTTC
CDR3 protein: CASSGGSYEQYF

clone size: .
V gene: TRBV27
D gene: TRBD1
J gene: TRBJ1-5
CDR3 DNA: TGTGCCAGCAGTTCCGGGACAGGGGGAAGCAATCAGCCCCAGCATTTT
CDR3 protein: CASSSGTGGSNQPQHF

clone size: once
V gene: TRBV7-3
D gene: TRBD2
J gene: TRBJ2-3
CDR3 DNA: TGTGCCAGCAGCTTAGGGACTAGCGGGGGCACAGATACGCAGTATTTT
CDR3 protein: CASSLGTSGGTDTQYF

clone size: once
V gene: TRBV6-5
D gene: .
J gene: TRBJ2-2
CDR3 DNA: TGTGCCAGCAGTAGACAGGACTACACCGGGGAGCTGTTTTTT
CDR3 protein: CASSRQDYTGELFF

clone size: few
V gene: TRBV6-1
D gene: TRBD2
J gene: TRBJ2-5
CDR3 DNA: TGTGCCAGCAGTGAGAAGCGGGGCGGGGTGGCGGCCCAGTACTTC
CDR3 protein: CASSEKRGGVAAQYF

clone size: once
V gene: TRBV19
D gene: .
J gene: TRBJ2-1
CDR3 DNA: TGTGCCAGTAGTATGGTGTTGGGCTCCTACAATGAGCAGTTCTTC
CDR3 protein: CASSMVLGSYNEQFF

clone size: .
V gene: TRBV5-1
D gene: .
J gene: TRBJ2-2
CDR3 DNA: TGCGCCAGCAGCTTGGGGTACAGCACCGGGGAGCTGTTTTTT
CDR3 protein: CASSLGYSTGELFF

clone size: .
V gene: TRBV27
D gene: .
J gene: TRBJ2-2
CDR3 DNA: TGTGCCAGCAGTCCAAGGACTACAAACACCGGGGAGCTGTTTTTT
CDR3 protein: CASSPRTTNTGELFF